Given below is one TCR beta chain in context. This clone's antigen is unknown. One junction end does not reproduce the germline sequence, and a read error may be involved. The study was a case-control design nested within a healthcare worker cohort in London, UK, with weekly nasopharyngeal swab PCR tests and blood sampling. Healthcare workers were recruited during the week of the UK lockdown, between 23 and 31 March 2020, and followed weekly for up to about 15 weeks. The cysteine opens and the phenylalanine closes a CDR3 of 15 amino acids. This entry keeps only the CDR3 DNA: 45 bases, framed from base 1. The CDR1 and CDR2 encoded by the germline V gene are MGHRA and YSYEKL. The data stem from a study of early T cells in non-severe SARS-CoV-2 infection (dated by TCRdb to about 2021). A note on the overall study: Because TCR sequencing was done on bulk RNA from unsorted whole blood, the alpha and beta chains could not be paired. Study-wide findings and limitations: Matching against VDJdb was skewed toward anti-spike CD8 responses, likely underestimated virus-specific expansions, and missed private and CD4 specificities.

Library method: 5' RACE. Sequenced using a NextSeq 500. Unique molecular identifiers were attached to individual cDNA molecules in the TCR library protocol so that sequencing error and PCR bias could be corrected. Both TCR alpha and beta chains were sequenced, and tight co-correlation was observed between alpha and beta sequence abundances in each sample. The study's processing was this. Decombinator V4 was used to perform V gene, J gene and CDR3 annotation of TCR sequences. Expanded TCRs were defined as changing significantly between any two time points under a Poisson model with p below 0.0001. TCR abundances were normalised to the total number of TCRs sequenced per sample and expressed as counts per million. MAIT TCRs were defined by TRAV1-2 paired with TRAJ12, TRAJ20 or TRAJ33, and iNKT TCRs by TRAV10 paired with TRAJ18. A search of VDJdb, accessed on 1 November 2021, was run for TCRs annotated to CMV, EBV and SARS-CoV-2, with TCRs annotated for multiple antigens excluded. The raw public reads went through TCRdb reprocessing: fastp at Q25, MiXCR clone calling, in-frame beta chains kept. Each CDR3 protein appears once, grouped with its most common genes and DNA. TCRdb, rather than the study authors, made the V and J calls. For this sample the table gives over 20,000 distinct CDR3 sequences, of which approximately 4.5% were detected only once. The ten top clones hold over 6.5% of the sample.

The sequencing input was whole blood. This TCR came from an adult who was a healthcare worker with PCR-confirmed SARS-CoV-2 infection or an uninfected control (not recorded which). The chain was built from TRBV4-1 and TRBJ2-7; 7 central nucleotides agree with TRBD1. The CDR3 region reads CASSPPTGYAYEQYF. DNA sequence: TGTGCCAGCAGCCCGCCGACAGGGTACGCCTACGAGCAGTACTTC.